The rows below give T cell receptor beta chains drawn from one sample of a study of blood T cell repertoires in COVID-19. Method: immunoSEQ multiplex PCR; TCRdb's copy keeps in-frame clones and lacks some. This table holds approximately 160,000 clones, about 85% found once. Specimen: peripheral blood. The receptors come from a man in his 60s who had recovered from COVID-19. Each CDR3 is given with its conserved first and last residue. The D gene is left open where the match is weak. Only part of the rows carry a size: once, few, many, or a class if the clone is expanded.

16 | TRBD2 | TRBJ2-5 | NA | TRBV7-2 | CASSLAGTTQRETQYF | TGTGCCAGCAGCTTAGCCGGGACTACCCAAAGGGAGACCCAGTACTTC
17 | TRBD1 | TRBJ1-1 | NA | TRBV7-9 | CASSFGTGGPMNTEAFF | TGTGCCAGCAGCTTTGGGACAGGGGGGCCCATGAACACTGAAGCTTTCTTT
14 | NA | TRBJ1-4 | NA | TRBV10-3 | CAISERGTNEKLFF | TGTGCCATCAGTGAGAGGGGCACCAATGAAAAACTGTTTTTT
13 | NA | TRBJ2-5 | few | TRBV4-1 | CASSTLGEETQYF | TGCGCCAGCAGTACCTTGGGAGAAGAGACCCAGTACTTC
17 | TRBD1 | TRBJ1-2 | once | TRBV7-2 | CASSLSGGGSSNYGYTF | TGTGCCAGCAGCTTATCGGGAGGGGGCTCCTCAAACTATGGCTACACCTTC
14 | TRBD1 | TRBJ1-1 | NA | TRBV18 | CASSPSTGGAEAFF | TGTGCCAGCTCACCATCGACAGGGGGAGCTGAAGCTTTCTTT
15 | TRBD2 | TRBJ2-1 | NA | TRBV5-4 | CASSPGGARDNEQFF | TGTGCCAGCAGCCCCGGGGGGGCTAGAGACAATGAGCAGTTCTTC
15 | NA | TRBJ1-6 | NA | TRBV18 | CASSPLGGWDSPLHF | TGTGCCAGCTCACCACTGGGGGGTTGGGATTCACCCCTCCACTTT
13 | NA | TRBJ1-5 | once | TRBV24-1 | CATSAGYNQPQHF | TGTGCCACCAGTGCAGGGTATAATCAGCCCCAGCATTTT
14 | TRBD2 | TRBJ2-1 | NA | TRBV7-9 | CASSFSGAYNEQFF | TGTGCCAGCAGCTTTAGCGGGGCGTACAATGAGCAGTTCTTC
16 | NA | TRBJ2-1 | NA | TRBV14 | CASSQLLGRPYNEQFF | TGTGCCAGCAGCCAATTACTGGGCCGACCCTACAATGAGCAGTTCTTC
14 | NA | TRBJ2-1 | NA | TRBV7-3 | CASSVTHIHNEQFF | TGTGCCAGCAGCGTAACACATATACACAATGAGCAGTTCTTC
15 | NA | TRBJ2-7 | once | TRBV10-3 | CAISGGGPNSYEQYF | TGTGCCATCAGCGGCGGGGGCCCCAACTCCTACGAGCAGTACTTC
14 | TRBD1 | TRBJ1-1 | NA | TRBV10-3 | CAISGDRGESEAFF | TGTGCCATCAGCGGGGACAGAGGGGAGAGTGAAGCTTTCTTT
14 | TRBD1 | TRBJ2-1 | NA | TRBV5-1 | CASSSGQGSNEQFF | TGCGCCAGCAGCTCGGGACAGGGGTCCAATGAGCAGTTCTTC